The 3 T cell receptor beta chains presented below share a single source sample, sequenced in a study of blood T cell repertoires in COVID-19. The data were produced by immunoSEQ multiplex PCR, yet TCRdb's version contains in-frame clones alone and is incomplete. Altogether 450,000 to 600,000 clones are present, about 85% being singletons, with the ten largest covering about 0.7%. The specimen sequenced was PBMCs or T cells enriched from blood (not recorded which). The receptors were gathered from a young woman who had recovered from COVID-19.

This chain links TRBV7-2 with TRBJ1-2; 8 bases map to TRBD1. Trimming removed 5 bases from V and 8 bases from J; junction bases left unmatched: 10. Looked up from germline, CDR1 is SGHTA and CDR2 is FQGNSA. The CDR3 totals 14 residues. CDR3 protein: CASSNPNQGAGYTF. CDR3 DNA sequence: TGTGCCAGCAGCAACCCGAACCAGGGGGCGGGCTACACCTTC. Together with reference TRBV7-2 and TRBJ1-2, the CDR3 gives the full variable domain: GAGVSQSPSNKVTEKGKDVELRCDPISGHTALYWYRQSLGQGLEFLIYFQGNSAPDKSGLPSDRFSAERTGGSVSTLTIQRTQQEDSAVYLCASSNPNQGAGYTFGSGTRLTVV.

This chain connects TRBV25-1 to TRBJ1-2; D is possibly TRBD1 (5 bases). Germline V gene sequence: CDR1 MGHDK, CDR2 SYGVNS. The V gene lost 5 bases and the J gene lost 4 bases, with 11 bases spanning the gap. This CDR3 comprises 13 residues. In nucleotides, the CDR3 is TGTGCCAGCAGTCAGGGTTTGGGCTATGGCTACACCTTC. Its protein product is CASSQGLGYGYTF.

This sequence joins TRBV10-2 and TRBJ2-7; TRBD2 is a possible D gene (6 bases). This CDR3 spans 14 amino acids. Trimming removed 6 bases at V and 5 bases at J, with 17 bases between. Germline lookup yields CDR1 WSHSY and CDR2 SAAADI. CDR3 sequence: CASSPGLGPNEQYF. The CDR3 DNA reads TGCGCCAGCAGCCCGGGACTGGGGCCCAACGAGCAGTACTTC.